The T cell receptor (beta chain) under discussion was sequenced for a study of cytomegalovirus exposure and HLA in healthy donors. PCR primers comprised 60 Vbeta and 13 Jbeta primers. Repertoires were generated with immunoSEQ multiplex PCR, while TCRdb's copy carries only in-frame clones and drops some. This table has 150,000 to 200,000 clones, about 59% appearing once. Of note for this clone: Its antigen is currently unknown.

Germline V gene sequence: CDR1 SGHVS, CDR2 FQNEAQ. The CDR3 has 16 amino acids. Trimming pared 2 bases from V and 3 bases from J, leaving 17 bases between. Study-wide results and caveats: As immune exposure information, only CMV serostatus was available. An analysis that came later showed most CMV-associated TCR beta chains appearing HLA-restricted. When a later analysis compared HLA-associated TCR beta chains with equally common others, the HLA-associated chains turned out to be more clonally expanded and to have lower generation probabilities. Presence/absence analyses treated sequencing depth as roughly uniform across donors.

The sequence derives from a man aged 35-49 years in good health and CMV-seronegative. What was sequenced was PBMCs. The rearrangement joins TRBV7-8 to TRBJ2-7; a possible D gene is TRBD2 (6 bases). The CDR3 region is CASSLQEGARDYEQYF. The CDR3 DNA is TGTGCCAGCAGCTTACAGGAGGGAGCGCGGGACTACGAGCAGTACTTC.